Presented here are 5 T cell receptor beta chains from one specimen sequenced in a study of breast tumors, draining lymph nodes, adjacent tissues. TCRdb re-called the multiplex PCR reads through MiXCR, storing one row per CDR3 protein. The profile shows 17,000 or so distinct CDR3 sequences, about 45% of them singletons. The sequenced sample consisted of tumor-adjacent breast tissue. The receptors originated from a female donor with breast cancer. Some clones in this sample may be carry-over from other donors' samples.

This clonotype was detected many times. The V call is TRBV12-3 or TRBV12-4, the J call TRBJ1-6, with D unclear. The CDR3 length is 14 residues. V was trimmed by 7 bases and J by 1 base, leaving 8 bases between them. CDR3 bases: TGTGCCAGCATGGGTGAATCCTATAATTCACCCCTCCACTTT. Protein product: CASMGESYNSPLHF.

The CDR3 nucleotides are TGCAGTGCTAGGAGACAGGGCCGATTCGCGCAGTACTTC. It encodes CSARRQGRFAQYF. This rearrangement joins TRBV20-1 to TRBJ2-7; 7 bases fit TRBD1. Germline V gene data show CDR1 as DFQATT and CDR2 as SNEGSKA (reference sequence). Trimming at V came to 3 bases and at J to 9 bases, leaving 11 bases not matched to a gene. The CDR3 totals 13 residues.

This clonotype was counted once. This chain links TRBV5-1 with TRBJ2-1, with D unclear. Per the germline V gene, CDR1 is SGHRS and CDR2 is YFSETQ. The CDR3 is made up of 13 amino acids. Trimming stripped 6 bases from V and 6 bases from J, with 13 bases between. As DNA, the CDR3 is TGCGCCAGCACCCCAGCCTCGCGCAATGAGCAGTTCTTC. Protein sequence: CASTPASRNEQFF. Using reference TRBV5-1 and TRBJ2-1 for the parts outside the CDR3, the full variable domain is KAGVTQTPRYLIKTRGQQVTLSCSPISGHRSVSWYQQTPGQGLQFLFEYFSETQRNKGNFPGRFSGRQFSNSRSEMNVSTLELGDSALYLCASTPASRNEQFFGPGTRLTVL.

This clonotype was detected many times. The V and J genes are TRBV4-1 and TRBJ2-1; no reliable D call. Germline CDR1 and CDR2: MGHRA and YSYEKL. Trimming shortened V by 0 bases and J by 4 bases, and 4 bases separated the two germline ends. This CDR3 region has 13 residues. CDR3 coding DNA: TGCGCCAGCAGCCAAGATTATTACAATGAGCAGTTCTTC. Its protein product is CASSQDYYNEQFF.

This rearrangement joins TRBV6-5 to TRBJ2-3; 8 bases fit TRBD1. Germline V gene data show CDR1 as MNHEY and CDR2 as SVGAGI. The CDR3 loop spans 16 amino acids. V was pared by 9 bases and J by 4 bases, with 15 bases of the junction left unmatched. This CDR3 reads CASSARGQGGADTQYF. The CDR3 DNA reads TGTGCCAGTTCCGCTCGAGGACAGGGTGGTGCAGATACGCAGTATTTT.